This paragraph covers one T cell receptor beta chain sequence. Antigen: not known. Germline assignment: CDR1 SGHTA and CDR2 FQGTGA. The CDR3 totals 15 residues. Deletions cut 1 base from V and 10 bases from J, with 17 bases between. The data stem from a study of T cells after yellow fever vaccination. Whole-study results and caveats: Subsequent to the booster, the majority of primary-vaccination clones reappeared (96% CD4, 70% to 90% CD8).

A 5'RACE template-switching step, the method used to make TCR cDNA, added a universal primer site and UMIs. MiXCR, applied by TCRdb to the 5' RACE reads, yields one record per CDR3 protein. The table includes fewer than 350,000 distinct CDR3 sequences, roughly 9.4% detected once. This material consisted of PBMCs, taken on the day of the first yellow fever vaccination. This rearrangement joins TRBV7-3 to TRBJ2-1; TRBD2 is a possible D gene (5 bases). The receptor's source is a man between 18 and 35 years old who received the YFV17D yellow fever vaccine. CDR3 sequence: CASSLIGSRAPEQFF. CDR3 DNA sequence: TGTGCCAGCAGCTTAATTGGGTCGAGGGCCCCAGAGCAGTTCTTC.